This T cell receptor (beta chain) was captured in a study of T cells in localized non-small cell lung cancer. Study-level results: Multi-region tumor sequencing was not done, so intratumor heterogeneity could not be excluded. The greatest T cell clonality was found in uninvolved adjacent lung (higher than in tumor).

In the case of this clone: Its cognate antigen is unknown.

V lost 4 bases and J lost 2, with 10 bases in between. CDR3 length equals 13 residues. Per germline, CDR1 SGHRS and CDR2 YFSETQ. Assay used: immunoSEQ multiplex PCR; TCRdb lists only in-frame clones, some missing. The data contain 6,000 or so clones, about 87% of them singletons. The sequence derives from a male donor at least 60 years old with stage I lung adenocarcinoma. This rearrangement joins TRBV5-1 to TRBJ2-7, with D perhaps TRBD1 (5 bases). Sample: peripheral blood, taken before any cancer treatment. CDR3 sequence: CASSQGEPYEQYF. For the CDR3, the DNA is TGCGCCAGCAGCCAAGGGGAACCCTACGAGCAGTACTTC.